This T cell receptor beta chain was recovered during a study of cytomegalovirus exposure and HLA in healthy donors. Study outcomes and limitations: Presence/absence analyses supposed approximately even sequencing depth among donors. A later analysis reported that several of the most significant clusters appeared to be linked to common viral pathogens, among them Epstein-Barr virus.

It was with 60 Vbeta and 13 Jbeta primers that the PCR ran. In the original analysis: In a later analysis, the count reached tens of millions of unique TCR beta chains, with roughly 12 million shared. Sequenced by immunoSEQ multiplex PCR; TCRdb stores in-frame clones only, minus some. From that table come the V and J calls and clone size; the DNA was used to work out D and trimming. The sample lists some 200,000 clones, 81% occurring once. With regard to this clone: The antigen is not known.

Sequencing was carried out using PBMCs. The receptor comes from a man between 50 and 59 years old in good health and CMV-seronegative.

The CDR3 here is CASSSGTVETQYF. For the CDR3, the DNA is TGTGCCAGCAGCTCAGGGACTGTAGAGACCCAGTACTTC. The chain is built from TRBV7-2 and TRBJ2-5; possibly TRBD2 for D (6 bases). Trimming pared 4 bases from V and 4 bases from J, leaving 10 bases between. The CDR3 consists of 13 residues. Germline V gene data show CDR1 as SGHTA and CDR2 as FQGNSA.